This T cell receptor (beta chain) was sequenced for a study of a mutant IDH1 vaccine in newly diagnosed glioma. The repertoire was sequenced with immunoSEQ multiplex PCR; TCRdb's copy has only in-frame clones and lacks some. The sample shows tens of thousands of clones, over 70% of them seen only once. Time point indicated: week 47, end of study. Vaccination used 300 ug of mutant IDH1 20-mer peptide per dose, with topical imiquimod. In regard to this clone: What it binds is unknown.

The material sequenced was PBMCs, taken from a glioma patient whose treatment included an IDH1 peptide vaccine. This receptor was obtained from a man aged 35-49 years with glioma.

The CDR3 region has the DNA TGTGCCAGCAGCTTTTGGGGCAGGGGAGAAACCGGGGAGCTGTTTTTT. Residues: CASSFWGRGETGELFF. The chain combines TRBV7-2 with TRBJ2-2, with a tentative D call TRBD1 (6 bases). The CDR3 consists of 16 residues. The germline gives CDR1 SGHTA, CDR2 FQGNSA. Trimming took off 3 bases at V and 5 bases at J, with 16 bases between the two ends.